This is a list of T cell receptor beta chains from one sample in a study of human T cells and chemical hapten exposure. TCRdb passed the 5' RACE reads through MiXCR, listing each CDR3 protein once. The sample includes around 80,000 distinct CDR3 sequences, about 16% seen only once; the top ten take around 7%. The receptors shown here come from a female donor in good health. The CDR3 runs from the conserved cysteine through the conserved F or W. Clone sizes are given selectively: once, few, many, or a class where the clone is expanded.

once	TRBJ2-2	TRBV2	CASNLDRNTGELFF
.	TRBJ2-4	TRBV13	CASSLTNGGRTDIQYF
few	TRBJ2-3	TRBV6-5	CASSWTSMGTDTQYF
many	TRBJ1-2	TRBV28	CASSSLFEGQGVFYGYTF
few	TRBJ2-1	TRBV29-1	CSVGGATSSYNEQFF
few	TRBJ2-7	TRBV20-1	CSAKAGTYEQYF
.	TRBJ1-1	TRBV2	CARSNGNTEAFF
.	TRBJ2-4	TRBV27	CASSLTALKNIQYF
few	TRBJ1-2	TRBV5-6	CASSPIRAPDGYTF
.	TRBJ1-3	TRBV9	CASSALPRDEGRENTIYF
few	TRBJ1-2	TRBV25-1	CASSEWGSVGGAGYTF
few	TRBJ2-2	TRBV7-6	CASSLEPVRNPTGELFF
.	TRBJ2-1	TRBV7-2	CASSLSLAGASYNEQFF
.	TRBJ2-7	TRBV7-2	CASSFGPSGGQYF
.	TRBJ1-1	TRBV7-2	CASSLALIYTEAFF
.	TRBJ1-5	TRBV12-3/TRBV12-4	CASRPNQPQHF
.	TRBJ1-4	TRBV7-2	CDSGKLEEKETNEKLFF
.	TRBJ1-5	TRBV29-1	CSVGDRESQAQHF
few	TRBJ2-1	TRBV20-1	CSASYGPGGYNEQFF
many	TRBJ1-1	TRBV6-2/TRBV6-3	CASIPTVLNTEAFF
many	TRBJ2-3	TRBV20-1	CSARDFGVGDTDTQYF
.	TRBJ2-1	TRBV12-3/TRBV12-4	CASSIAGGRTSEQFF
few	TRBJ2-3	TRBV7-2	CASSFGLAGGTTTQYF
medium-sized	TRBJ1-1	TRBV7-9	CASSLALGGTEAFF
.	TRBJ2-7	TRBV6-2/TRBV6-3	CASSYSSFGQENF
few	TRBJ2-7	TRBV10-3	CAISEDRDSYEQYF
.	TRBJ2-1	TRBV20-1	CSARDNREISLYNEQFF
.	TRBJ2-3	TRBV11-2	CASSLAGRASTDTQYF
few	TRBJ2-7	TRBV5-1	CASSEGGYEQYF
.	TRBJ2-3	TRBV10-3	CAITAGVTDTQYF
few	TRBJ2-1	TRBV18	CASSPVTSGRAFGEQFF
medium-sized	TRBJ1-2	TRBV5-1	CASSGGVFGDGYTF
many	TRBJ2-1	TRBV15	CATSREGLAGGHEQFF
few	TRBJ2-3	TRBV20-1	CSASRTSGRSDTQYF
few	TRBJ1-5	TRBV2	CASNLDPPEPQHF
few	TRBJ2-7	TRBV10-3	CAIGSFDEQYF
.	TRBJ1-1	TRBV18	CASSPARLDSGGTEAFF
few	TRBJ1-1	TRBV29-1	CSVTRDGQNTEAFF
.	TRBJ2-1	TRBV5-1	CASSMGQLGQFF
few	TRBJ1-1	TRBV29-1	CSVYAGSTEAFF
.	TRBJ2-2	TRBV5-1	CASSAGGAGTNTGELFF
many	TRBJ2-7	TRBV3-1	CASSQDRTGQGGPAYEQYF
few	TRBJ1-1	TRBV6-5	CASSRPGQGLNTEAFF
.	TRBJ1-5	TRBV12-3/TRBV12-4	CASSLAQGTEPQHF
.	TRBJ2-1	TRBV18	CASSPRSDYNEQFF
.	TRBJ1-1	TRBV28	CASSLDSRQAFF
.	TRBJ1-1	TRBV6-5	CASISQMNTEAFF
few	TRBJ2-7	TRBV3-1	CASSQDLVSYEQYF